The subject of this entry is one TCR beta chain. Its antigen remains unidentified. The sample belongs to a study of post-analysis software for immune sequencing data. Study conclusions and caveats: There were five TRBV segments more frequent in patients than controls, and TRBV5-6, TRBV5-1 and TRBV20-1 were among them. Multiple sclerosis patients showed significantly lower normalized Chao1 diversity than controls did.

Germline CDR1 reads SGHRS; CDR2 reads YFSETQ. Trimming at V came to 6 bases and at J to 0 bases, leaving 3 bases not matched to a gene. The CDR3 is made up of 15 amino acids. Unique molecular identifiers had been added to the TCR beta cDNA libraries. Each CDR3 protein is one row after TCRdb ran MiXCR on the PCR reads. The sample lists 800,000 to 950,000 distinct CDR3 sequences, roughly 58% occurring once. V and J are TRBV5-1 and TRBJ2-3, with 11 bases aligning to TRBD2. Sequencing was performed on blood. The clonotype originates from a girl under 18 with multiple sclerosis. The CDR3 DNA sequence: TGCGCCAGCAACCGACTAGCGGGGAGCACAGATACGCAGTATTTT. Translation gives CASNRLAGSTDTQYF.